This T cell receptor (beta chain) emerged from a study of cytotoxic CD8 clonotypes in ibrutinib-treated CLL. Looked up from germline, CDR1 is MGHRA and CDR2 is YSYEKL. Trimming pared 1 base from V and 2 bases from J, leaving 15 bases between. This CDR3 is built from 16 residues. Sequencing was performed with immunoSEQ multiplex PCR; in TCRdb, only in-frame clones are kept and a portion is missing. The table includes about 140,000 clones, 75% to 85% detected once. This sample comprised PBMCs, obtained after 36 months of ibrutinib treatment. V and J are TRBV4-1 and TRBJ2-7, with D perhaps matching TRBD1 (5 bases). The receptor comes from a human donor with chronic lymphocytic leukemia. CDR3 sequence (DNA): TGCGCCAGCAGCCAAGCGCTTACTGGACACCCCTACGAGCAGTACTTC. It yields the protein CASSQALTGHPYEQYF.